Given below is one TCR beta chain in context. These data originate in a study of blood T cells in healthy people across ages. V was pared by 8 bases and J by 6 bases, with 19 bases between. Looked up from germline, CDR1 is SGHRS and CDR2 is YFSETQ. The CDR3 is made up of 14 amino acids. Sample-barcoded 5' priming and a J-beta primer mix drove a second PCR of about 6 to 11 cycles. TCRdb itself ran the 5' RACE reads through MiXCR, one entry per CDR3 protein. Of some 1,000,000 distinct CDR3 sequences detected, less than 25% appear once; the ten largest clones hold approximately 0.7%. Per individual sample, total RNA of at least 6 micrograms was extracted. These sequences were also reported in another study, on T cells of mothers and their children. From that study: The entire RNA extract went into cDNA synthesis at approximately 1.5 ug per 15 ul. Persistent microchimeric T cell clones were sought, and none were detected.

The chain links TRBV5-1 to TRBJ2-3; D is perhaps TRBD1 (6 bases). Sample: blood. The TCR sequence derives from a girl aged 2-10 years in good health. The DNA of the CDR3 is TGCGCCAGTATCCGGGACACCTACTCTGATACGCAGTATTTT. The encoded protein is CASIRDTYSDTQYF. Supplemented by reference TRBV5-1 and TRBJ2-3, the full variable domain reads KAGVTQTPRYLIKTRGQQVTLSCSPISGHRSVSWYQQTPGQGLQFLFEYFSETQRNKGNFPGRFSGRQFSNSRSEMNVSTLELGDSALYLCASIRDTYSDTQYFGPGTRLTVL.